The TCR beta chain under discussion was sequenced for a study of beta chain features in type 1 diabetes. Broader study findings: Among all four CD4+ subsets, Type 1 diabetes patients had TCRB CDR3s that were moderately but significantly shorter.

Every bit of the isolated RNA underwent reverse transcription, so sequencing read expressed TCRB transcripts. The assay was immunoSEQ multiplex PCR, and TCRdb's table has in-frame clones only and misses some. The data contain 900,000 or so clones, roughly a sixth of them singletons. Using CD45RO/CCR7/CD25/CD127/CD95/CD27, CD4+ naive, central memory, regulatory and stem cell-like memory cells were sorted. About this clone: Its antigen remains unknown. Other DNA sequences in the sample encode the same CDR3.

This CDR3 is built from 13 residues. CDR1 and CDR2 from the germline V gene are MNHNY and SVGAGI (reference sequence). Trimming removed 0 bases at V and 4 bases at J, with 6 bases between. The receptor was derived from a woman aged 18-29 years in good health. The chain couples TRBV6-6 to TRBJ1-1; D might be TRBD1 (5 bases). The sequencing sample was made of naive CD4+ T cells from blood. For the CDR3, the DNA is TGTGCCAGCAGTTACTCTGGGGGCACTGAAGCTTTCTTT. Protein product: CASSYSGGTEAFF.